This T cell receptor beta chain stems from a study of T cells in Graves' hyperthyroidism and ophthalmopathy. Study-wide context: Peripheral blood collection took place at initial diagnosis, before any treatment. Findings and limits, study-wide: A 13 V-J model separated ophthalmopathy from stable hyperthyroidism.

Researchers took RNA transcripts and amplified the TCR beta CDR3 regions from them. The HTBI primer set was used in a first-round RT-PCR of the TCR CDR3. MiXCR, run by TCRdb on the multiplex PCR reads, gives a single entry per CDR3 protein. This table holds approximately 740,000 distinct CDR3 sequences, approximately 14% found once. The V gene's germline CDR1 is MDHEN and CDR2 SYDVKM. The CDR3 is made up of 19 amino acids. Trimming stripped 4 bases from V and 0 bases from J, with 23 bases between. On this clonotype: Its antigen remains unknown.

The study left out patients who had uncontrolled infection, other autoimmune disease, pregnancy or lactation. The rearrangement links TRBV28 to TRBJ2-3; the D call may be TRBD1 or TRBD2 (5 bases each). This receptor was taken from a woman aged 18 to 35 with Graves' hyperthyroidism. Sequenced sample: blood. CDR3 region: CASSSQGVTIKYSTDTQYF. CDR3 in DNA: TGTGCCAGCAGTTCCCAGGGAGTGACAATAAAATATAGCACAGATACGCAGTATTTT.